Detailed here is one TCR beta chain. The PCR used 60 Vbeta and 13 Jbeta primers. The data were produced by immunoSEQ multiplex PCR, yet TCRdb's version contains in-frame clones alone and is incomplete. The sample consists of some 150,000 clones, approximately 79% of them appearing once. The germline V and J ends were trimmed by 3 bases and 5 bases, with 16 bases remaining between them. Germline-derived CDR1 and CDR2 are SQVTM and ANQGSEA. CDR3 size: 14 residues. This specimen belongs to a study of cytomegalovirus exposure and HLA in healthy donors. The receptor was isolated from a man between 50 and 59 years old in good health and CMV-seropositive. Source material: PBMCs. This chain connects TRBV29-1 to TRBJ2-5, with D maybe TRBD2 (6 bases). The CDR3 protein is CSVDGSGGGETQYF. For the CDR3, the DNA is TGCAGCGTTGATGGTAGCGGTGGCGGGGAGACCCAGTACTTC.